These 14 T cell receptor beta chains were sequenced from one sample in a study of beta chain features in type 1 diabetes. The investigators reverse transcribed all of the isolated RNA, so they sequenced expressed TCRB transcripts. The protocol was immunoSEQ multiplex PCR, while the TCRdb copy is restricted to in-frame clones and leaves out a portion. The table records about 290,000 clones, about 7.8% of them present only once. Input material: central memory CD4+ T cells from blood. The source is a woman in her late teens or twenties in good health.

The chain joins TRBV4-3 to TRBJ1-1; unclear D gene. CDR1 and CDR2 from the germline V gene are LGHNA and YSLEER. V dropped 8 bases and J dropped 1 base, with 11 bases sitting between them. CDR3 length: 13 residues. The CDR3 is CASGWLGNTEAFF. The CDR3 DNA reads TGCGCCAGCGGTTGGTTGGGGAACACTGAAGCTTTCTTT.

Comment on this clone: At one of its ends the junction is not consistent with the germline gene, which may arise from a read error. The J gene is TRBJ2-2, the V gene TRBV4-3; D remains unclear. The CDR3 contains 13 residues. The germline V gene has CDR1 LGHNA and CDR2 YSLEER. The CDR3 bases are TGCGCCAGCAGCCAAGTCAACAACGGGGAGCTGTTTTTT. Residues: CASSQVNNGELFF.

This clone was seen at least ten times. The chain is built from TRBV30 and TRBJ2-5; D is unresolved. The V gene lost 4 bases and the J gene lost 5 bases, with 17 bases spanning the gap. The CDR3 runs to 14 residues. The germline gives CDR1 GTSNPN, CDR2 SVGIG (reference sequence). CDR3 residues: CAWTLGGGTETQYF. The DNA of the CDR3 is TGTGCCTGGACGTTGGGCGGCGGCACGGAGACCCAGTACTTC.

The chain combines TRBV7-2 with TRBJ2-5; D unresolved. The CDR3 runs 13 residues. Trimming took 4 bases from V and 7 from J, leaving 13 bases between them. Germline V lookup: CDR1 SGHTA, CDR2 FQGNSA. The CDR3 is CASSSFEKATQYF. In DNA, the CDR3 is TGTGCCAGCAGCTCTTTCGAGAAGGCGACCCAGTACTTC.

There are many counts of this clone. V is TRBV9 and J is TRBJ2-2; the match to TRBD2 covers 10 bases. This CDR3 region has 13 residues. Germline V gene sequence: CDR1 SGDLS, CDR2 YYNGEE. Trimming took 8 bases from V and 4 from J; bases not matched to a gene: 2. This CDR3 is CASRLAGTGELFF. The CDR3 nucleotides are TGTGCCAGTAGACTAGCGGGCACCGGGGAGCTGTTTTTT. The variable domain in full, with the rest retrieved from reference TRBV9 and TRBJ2-2, is DSGVTQTPKHLITATGQRVTLRCSPRSGDLSVYWYQQSLDQGLQFLIQYYNGEERAKGNILERFSAQQFPDLHSELNLSSLELGDSALYFCASRLAGTGELFFGEGSRLTVL.

The chain recombines TRBV29-1 with TRBJ2-7; D uncertain. The CDR3 is 12 amino acids. Germline-derived CDR1 and CDR2 are SQVTM and ANQGSEA. Trimming took 7 bases from V and 6 from J, leaving 16 bases between them. The CDR3 spells CSASVAGAEQYF. The CDR3 DNA sequence: TGCAGCGCCTCGGTGGCCGGCGCCGAGCAGTACTTC.

The genes are TRBV11-1 and TRBJ2-1; TRBD1 aligns across 8 bases. The CDR3 is made up of 17 amino acids. V shed 1 base, J shed 5 bases, and the junction held 10 bases outside the gene matches. CDR1 SGHAT and CDR2 FQDESV come from the germline V gene (reference sequence). The CDR3 bases are TGTGCCAGCAGCTTAGGGACAGGGACCCTCCGGGACAATGAGCAGTTCTTC. Protein product: CASSLGTGTLRDNEQFF.

This clone was counted a few times. The chain joins TRBV6-5 to TRBJ2-4; D is undetermined. Germline V gene data show CDR1 as MNHEY and CDR2 as SVGAGI. V was cut by 0 bases and J by 8 bases, with 14 bases left in between. This CDR3 is 15 amino acids long. CDR3 in DNA: TGTGCCAGCAGTTACTCGACCTTAGGTCGAGACATTCAGTACTTC. Translating gives CASSYSTLGRDIQYF.

J is TRBJ2-1 and V is TRBV20-1; D is possibly TRBD2 (5 bases). This CDR3 contains 11 residues. The germline CDR1 and CDR2 sequences are DFQATT and SNEGSKA (reference sequence). The CDR3 nucleotides read TGCAGACCCTCCGGAGGCAATGAGCAGTTCTTC. It encodes CRPSGGNEQFF.

This chain connects TRBV30 to TRBJ2-5; tentatively, D is TRBD1 or TRBD2 (5 bases each). V was trimmed by 3 bases and J by 7 bases, leaving 15 bases between them. CDR3 size: 13 residues. Per the germline V gene, CDR1 is GTSNPN and CDR2 is SVGIG (reference sequence). CDR3 in amino acids: CAWSTRQTGTQYF. The CDR3 DNA follows: TGTGCCTGGAGCACTAGACAGACGGGGACCCAGTACTTC.

This clone has at least ten counts. The rearrangement joins TRBV10-3 to TRBJ2-6; weak D call: TRBD2 (6 bases). The germline V gene encodes CDR1 ENHRY and CDR2 SYGVKD. V lost 9 bases, J lost 2 bases, and 17 bases lay in between. This CDR3 spans 16 amino acids. The CDR3 coding sequence is TGTGCCATTTCACCGACGGGGGATCCTGGGGCCAACGTCCTGACTTTC. It translates to CAISPTGDPGANVLTF.

V gene TRBV7-2 combines with J gene TRBJ2-7; D call uncertain. This CDR3 is 13 amino acids long. The V gene lost 6 bases and the J gene lost 2 bases, with 11 bases spanning the gap. Germline values: CDR1 SGHTA, CDR2 FQGNSA. CDR3 DNA sequence: TGTGCCAGCAGAGGCGAGGTCCCCTACGAGCAGTACTTC. Protein product: CASRGEVPYEQYF.

The table lists this clone with a few counts. The chain employs TRBV2 and TRBJ2-3; maybe TRBD2 (5 bases). The CDR3 has 15 amino acids. Looked up from germline, CDR1 is SNHLY and CDR2 is FYNNEI. V was trimmed by 5 bases and J by 6 bases, leaving 18 bases between them. The CDR3 coding sequence is TGTGCCAGCAGTCCCCTCTCGGGGATGGGGGATACGCAGTATTTT. This translates into CASSPLSGMGDTQYF.

This clone was seen more than once but under ten times. This sequence joins TRBV11-2 and TRBJ2-5; D not certain. The germline V gene has CDR1 SGHAT and CDR2 FQNNGV. The CDR3 consists of 17 residues. V lost 0 bases and J lost 4, with 18 bases in between. As DNA, the CDR3 is TGTGCCAGCAGCTTAGACGGGCTGGGAAGGGAAGTAGAGACCCAGTACTTC. Its protein is CASSLDGLGREVETQYF.